This T cell receptor beta chain was documented in a study of blood T cells in healthy people across ages. General study results and limits: Among T cells, TCR beta diversity per million cells dropped roughly linearly as age rose. Diversity estimates from one million T cells were considered underestimates.

Sample-barcoded 5' priming and a J-beta primer mix drove a second PCR of 7 to 11 cycles. CDR3-containing paired-end reads numbering at least 2.5 million came from each sample. TCRdb re-called the 5' RACE reads through MiXCR, storing one row per CDR3 protein. The sample holds some 1.6 million distinct CDR3 sequences, 30% to 40% seen once. Roughly 9.5 milliliters of peripheral blood were drawn from each donor into EDTA-treated tubes. Germline-derived CDR1 and CDR2 are DFQATT and SNEGSKA (reference sequence). Trimming took off 3 bases at V and 1 base at J, with 6 bases between the two ends. This CDR3 spans 12 amino acids. This clonotype was recorded a few times. The antigen is undetermined.

This receptor was obtained from a young woman in good health. This rearrangement joins TRBV20-1 to TRBJ1-1; D unresolved. Sequenced input: blood. DNA for the CDR3: TGCAGTGCTAGGGTACCGAACACTGAAGCTTTCTTT. It is translated as CSARVPNTEAFF.